Each of the 16 T cell receptor beta chains below was sequenced from the same sample in a study of persistence of HIV-infected CD4 T cells (dated by TCRdb to the early 2020s). These TCRs' antigens remain unknown. The sample's treatment or condition, from its label and the paper: suppressive antiretroviral therapy. A pool of overlapping HIV-1 Gag 15-mer peptides, at 0.75 to 1 ug per peptide per mL, was used to stimulate the cells. Memory CD4+ T cells that did not respond, being CD40L-negative, CD69-negative and CD45RO-high, were sorted as memory populations depleted of antigen-responding cells. The immunoSEQ hsTCRB assay version 4, run in survey mode, was used to sequence TCRbeta repertoires from genomic DNA. This immuneACCESS table, as held by TCRdb, lists in-frame sequences with V and J called but not all clones. Of the missing ones, under half trace to an unresolved V gene in checked studies; the others have no known cause. The sample includes about 40,000 clones, with around 82% observed a single time. Clones ranked in the top ten supply 12% to 15% of the sample.

Source: CD4+ T cells sorted from PBMCs after roughly 18-hour stimulation, taken from a patient who received antiretroviral therapy. This sample's cell subset or site label indicates: CD40L-CD69- CD45RO-high memory CD4 T cells not responding to Gag peptides. These receptors all stem from an adult man with HIV who was CMV-seropositive.

This clone was seen a single time. The chain joins TRBV30 to TRBJ2-1; 13 bases agree with TRBD2. V was pared by 1 base and J by 10 bases, with 7 bases of the junction left unmatched. The CDR3 loop spans 15 amino acids. Per germline, CDR1 GTSNPN and CDR2 SVGIG (reference sequence). CDR3 sequence: CAWSGRRLAGGEQFF. CDR3 sequence (DNA): TGTGCCTGGAGTGGTCGGCGACTAGCGGGAGGCGAGCAGTTCTTC. Full variable domain (remainder filled in from reference TRBV30 and TRBJ2-1): SQTIHQWPATLVQPVGSPLSLECTVEGTSNPNLYWYRQAAGRGLQLLFYSVGIGQISSEVPQNLSASRPQDRQFILSSKKLLLSDSGFYLCAWSGRRLAGGEQFFGPGTRLTVL.

J is TRBJ2-5 and V is TRBV4-1; D ambiguous. Between the trimmed V and J ends, which lost 1 base and 4 bases, there was a span of 13 bases. CDR3 length: 15 residues. Germline V gives CDR1 MGHRA, CDR2 YSYEKL. The CDR3 loop reads CASSQGPLRRETQYF. The CDR3 DNA reads TGCGCCAGCAGCCAAGGCCCCCTCCGGCGAGAGACCCAGTACTTC.

This chain joins TRBV12-3 or TRBV12-4 and TRBJ1-3; no firm D call. The V end was cut by 11 bases, the J end by 0 bases, with 11 bases between. This CDR3 has 13 residues. The chain's CDR3 is CAGGPSSGNTIYF. In nucleotides, the CDR3 is TGTGCCGGAGGACCGAGCTCTGGAAACACCATATATTTT.

The gene calls are TRBV30 and TRBJ2-1; TRBD2 matches 10 bases. After removal of 4 bases from V and 6 bases from J, the junction contained 12 bases not matched to a gene. Germline-derived CDR1 and CDR2 are GTSNPN and SVGIG (reference sequence). The CDR3 covers 16 residues. CDR3 in amino acids: CAWTRTGLAGVNEQFF. In DNA form, the CDR3 reads TGTGCCTGGACGCGAACAGGGCTAGCGGGAGTCAATGAGCAGTTCTTC.

This chain links TRBV19 with TRBJ2-7; D perhaps matches TRBD1 (6 bases). V was shortened by 4 bases and J by 3 bases, with 10 bases between the two germline ends. The CDR3 contains 13 residues. Germline V gene data show CDR1 as LNHDA and CDR2 as SQIVND (reference sequence). The CDR3 DNA reads as TGTGCCAGTAGTAGAACAGGGAACTACGAGCAGTACTTC. It specifies CASSRTGNYEQYF.

The table lists this clone with a few counts. The chain combines TRBV7-2 with TRBJ1-1; TRBD1 agrees at 7 bases. J lost 11 bases, V lost 4 bases, and 13 bases had no gene match. Germline lookup yields CDR1 SGHTA and CDR2 FQGNSA. The CDR3 spans 14 residues. DNA of the CDR3: TGTGCCAGCAGCTCAGCTCAGGGGGGCGCCCCGGCTTTCTTT. This translates into CASSSAQGGAPAFF.

V is TRBV15 and J is TRBJ1-6; 10 bases align to TRBD1. After removal of 0 bases from V and 6 bases from J, the junction contained 8 bases not matched to a gene. CDR1 is LNHNV, CDR2 YYDKDF, per germline (reference sequence). CDR3 size: 18 residues. The CDR3 loop reads CATSRDPPGQGSNSPLHF. Here the CDR3 DNA reads TGTGCCACCAGCAGAGATCCCCCGGGACAGGGGAGTAATTCACCCCTCCACTTT. The entire variable domain, with the rest obtained from reference TRBV15 and TRBJ1-6, is as follows: DAMVIQNPRYQVTQFGKPVTLSCSQTLNHNVMYWYQQKSSQAPKLLFHYYDKDFNNEADTPDNFQSRRPNTSFCFLDIRSPGLGDTAMYLCATSRDPPGQGSNSPLHFGNGTRLTVT.

This clone has a handful of counts. The gene calls are TRBV3-1 (or the pseudogene TRBV3-2) and TRBJ2-1; no clear D gene. V was trimmed by 1 base and J by 2 bases, leaving 12 bases between them. This CDR3 contains 16 residues. The germline V gene encodes CDR1 LGHDT and CDR2 YNNKEL (reference sequence). The CDR3 loop reads CASSQASRRAYNEQFF. DNA of the CDR3: TGTGCCAGCAGCCAAGCCTCAAGACGGGCCTACAATGAGCAGTTCTTC.

The chain recombines TRBV6-5 with TRBJ2-2; either TRBD1 or TRBD2 may supply D (5 bases each). The CDR3 has 13 amino acids. CDR1 is MNHEY, CDR2 SVGAGI, per germline. The V end lost 5 bases, the J end lost 3 bases, and 7 bases lay between the germline ends. CDR3 DNA: TGTGCCAGCAGTATGGGGGACACCGGGGAGCTGTTTTTT. Residues: CASSMGDTGELFF.

This chain joins TRBV4-1 and TRBJ2-3, with 8 bases that match TRBD2. This CDR3 comprises 16 residues. V lost 0 bases and J lost 1; bases outside the gene matches: 3. Germline V gene lookup returns CDR1 MGHRA and CDR2 YSYEKL. The CDR3 here is CASSQDHSGGTDTQYF. CDR3 DNA: TGCGCCAGCAGCCAAGACCATAGCGGGGGCACAGATACGCAGTATTTT.

The chain joins TRBV19 to TRBJ1-2, with TRBD1 as a possible D gene (5 bases). This CDR3 has 15 residues. V was shortened by 6 bases and J by 8 bases, with 22 bases between the two germline ends. The germline CDR1 and CDR2 sequences are LNHDA and SQIVND (reference sequence). The CDR3 spells CASSPRTRTLGGYTF. The CDR3 DNA is TGTGCCAGTAGCCCCCGGACAAGGACCCTGGGAGGCTACACCTTC.

This clone turned up a few times. CDR3 region: CASKGDRNQPQHF. CDR3 DNA: TGTGCCAGTAAGGGAGATCGCAATCAGCCCCAGCATTTT. The rearrangement joins TRBV19 to TRBJ1-5; D unresolved. Germline assignment: CDR1 LNHDA and CDR2 SQIVND (reference sequence). The CDR3 length is 13 residues. The V gene lost 7 bases and the J gene lost 2 bases, with 9 bases spanning the gap.

This clone was recorded many times. The chain carries TRBV7-9 and TRBJ1-2; tentative D call: TRBD1 (5 bases). The germline V gene has CDR1 SEHNR and CDR2 FQNEAQ (reference sequence). CDR3 size: 16 residues. V lost 4 bases and J 0 bases, leaving 15 bases between the germline ends. DNA for the CDR3: TGTGCCAGCAGCTACCTACAGGTTCGAGCTAACTATGGCTACACCTTC. Translated, it gives CASSYLQVRANYGYTF.

This chain uses TRBV29-1 with TRBJ1-2; 11 nucleotides agree with TRBD1. This CDR3 is 13 amino acids long. Germline V gene lookup returns CDR1 SQVTM and CDR2 ANQGSEA. V was clipped by 6 bases and J by 6 bases; unmatched bases: 6. CDR3 DNA: TGCAGCGTCCTACGGACAGGGGGCCATGGCTACACCTTC. Amino acids: CSVLRTGGHGYTF. The variable domain in full, completed from reference TRBV29-1 and TRBJ1-2, reads SAVISQKPSRDICQRGTSLTIQCQVDSQVTMMFWYRQQPGQSLTLIATANQGSEATYESGFVIDKFPISRPNLTFSTLTVSNMSPEDSSIYLCSVLRTGGHGYTFGSGTRLTVV.

The V gene is TRBV7-6, the J gene TRBJ2-2, with 7 bases identical to TRBD2. The CDR3 loop spans 18 amino acids. J was trimmed by 5 bases and V by 2 bases; bases with no gene match: 14. The V gene's germline CDR1 is SGHVS and CDR2 FNYEAQ. Written as DNA, the CDR3 is TGTGCCAGCAGCTTATTCGGCGGGAGTACTTCGCAGACCGGGGAGCTGTTTTTT. It encodes CASSLFGGSTSQTGELFF.

This rearrangement joins TRBV9 to TRBJ1-1, with unresolved D. Trimming shortened V by 3 bases and J by 1 base, and 16 bases separated the two germline ends. This CDR3 contains 16 residues. Germline CDR1 and CDR2: SGDLS and YYNGEE. Written as DNA, the CDR3 is TGTGCCAGCAGCGGTGGGGTTCGGCAGACGAACACTGAAGCTTTCTTT. Its protein is CASSGGVRQTNTEAFF.